Below are 12 T cell receptor beta chains sequenced from a single sample in a study of CD8 T cells in Susac syndrome. Reverse transcription used 0.5 to 1 ug RNA and random hexamers. TCRdb passed the immunoSEQ multiplex PCR reads through MiXCR, listing each CDR3 protein once. The sample carries about 250,000 distinct CDR3 sequences, just under 95% recorded once. Sequencing used CD4+ T cells from PBMCs. These receptors came from a human donor with multiple sclerosis.

The CDR3 region has the DNA TGCAGTGCTAGTAGGGGGCACGGGGACCCCAAGTATGGCTACACCTTC. It encodes CSASRGHGDPKYGYTF. The gene calls are TRBV20-1 and TRBJ1-2, with 7 positions matching TRBD1. The CDR3 is 16 residues long. The germline V gene has CDR1 DFQATT and CDR2 SNEGSKA (reference sequence). Germline trimming cut 3 bases from V and 5 bases from J; bases unmatched to any gene: 15.

The chain links TRBV11-2 to TRBJ2-1; 9 positions match TRBD1. V was clipped by 5 bases and J by 0 bases; unmatched bases: 11. Germline loops: CDR1 SGHAT, CDR2 FQNNGV. The CDR3 runs to 18 residues. As DNA, the CDR3 is TGTGCCAGCAGCCTGGGGGCGGGACAGGGTAGCTCCTACAATGAGCAGTTCTTC. Residues: CASSLGAGQGSSYNEQFF.

V usage is TRBV5-1 and J usage is TRBJ2-3, with 7 bases fitting TRBD2. This CDR3 region has 15 residues. The germline V gene has CDR1 SGHRS and CDR2 YFSETQ. The V gene end was trimmed by 4 bases and the J gene end by 2 bases; junction bases not matched to a gene: 7. CDR3 sequence reads: CASSMTGTTTDTQYF. CDR3 nucleotide sequence: TGCGCCAGCAGCATGACCGGGACTACCACAGATACGCAGTATTTT.

The V gene is TRBV5-1, the J gene TRBJ2-7; 9 nucleotides agree with TRBD1. Germline V gene sequence: CDR1 SGHRS, CDR2 YFSETQ. V dropped 4 bases and J dropped 3; count of bases not matched to a gene: 8. The CDR3 spans 15 residues. CDR3: CASSQTGTGHYEQYF. CDR3 bases: TGCGCCAGCAGCCAAACCGGGACAGGGCACTACGAGCAGTACTTC.

The rearrangement links TRBV28 to TRBJ1-5; D perhaps matches TRBD1 (5 bases). This CDR3 spans 16 amino acids. V was cut by 5 bases and J by 3 bases, with 17 bases left in between. Per the germline V gene, CDR1 is MDHEN and CDR2 is SYDVKM. The CDR3 nucleotides are TGTGCCAGCAGTCCAACTCTCGGAGGGGCCAATCAGCCCCAGCATTTT. Translation gives CASSPTLGGANQPQHF.

The chain joins TRBV3-1 to TRBJ2-7; 8 nucleotides agree with TRBD1. J gave up 4 bases and V 4 bases, and 6 bases lay outside the gene matches. Germline CDR1 is LGHDT and CDR2 is YNNKEL (reference sequence). The CDR3 sequence is 14 residues long. The CDR3 loop is CASSPGQGGYEQYF. CDR3 DNA: TGTGCCAGCAGCCCTGGACAGGGAGGATACGAGCAGTACTTC.

The CDR3 sequence is CASSQEGSLNTEAFF. In DNA, the CDR3 is TGCGCCAGCAGCCAAGAGGGCAGCTTGAACACTGAAGCTTTCTTT. The rearrangement uses TRBV4-1 and TRBJ1-1, with D unresolved. V was trimmed by 0 bases and J by 0 bases, leaving 8 bases between them. The CDR3 has 15 residues. The germline V gene encodes CDR1 MGHRA and CDR2 YSYEKL.

The chain links TRBV14 to TRBJ2-7; 7 bases fit TRBD2. V was pared by 1 base and J by 7 bases, with 7 bases of the junction left unmatched. Germline CDR1 reads SGHDN; CDR2 reads FVKESK. The CDR3 covers 14 residues. The CDR3 coding sequence is TGTGCCAGCAGCCAAGGTCATAATAGCGGGGAGCAGTACTTC. Residues: CASSQGHNSGEQYF.

The V call is TRBV2, the J call TRBJ2-5; 14 bases match TRBD2. J was trimmed by 5 bases and V by 11 bases; bases with no gene match: 10. The CDR3 runs to 15 residues. CDR1 and CDR2 (germline): SNHLY, FYNNEI. The CDR3 DNA sequence: TGTGCCCGCGGGGGACTAGCGGGAGATAGCGAGACCCAGTACTTC. As protein: CARGGLAGDSETQYF.

This chain connects TRBV4-1 to TRBJ2-5; D remains unclear. Looked up from germline, CDR1 is MGHRA and CDR2 is YSYEKL. Trimming removed 6 bases at V and 5 bases at J, with 10 bases between. The CDR3 covers 12 residues. The CDR3 nucleotides are TGCGCCAGCAGTCGGCCGTTGGAGACCCAGTACTTC. Translation gives CASSRPLETQYF.

DNA for the CDR3: TGTGCCAGCAGCTTGGGACGGATATCCTACGAGCAGTACTTC. Protein product: CASSLGRISYEQYF. The rearrangement joins TRBV7-9 to TRBJ2-7; either TRBD1 or TRBD2 may supply D (5 bases each). Germline values: CDR1 SEHNR, CDR2 FQNEAQ (reference sequence). This CDR3 comprises 14 residues. Trimming stripped 3 bases from V and 1 base from J, with 10 bases between.

This chain uses TRBV18 with TRBJ2-5, with D perhaps TRBD1 or TRBD2 (6 bases each). The CDR3 contains 16 residues. Germline V gene data show CDR1 as KGHSH and CDR2 as LQKENI. Trimming removed 0 bases from V and 5 bases from J, with 16 bases in between. CDR3 sequence reads: CASSPPGGGGPETQYF. The CDR3 DNA reads TGTGCCAGCTCACCACCGGGTGGAGGGGGTCCGGAGACCCAGTACTTC.